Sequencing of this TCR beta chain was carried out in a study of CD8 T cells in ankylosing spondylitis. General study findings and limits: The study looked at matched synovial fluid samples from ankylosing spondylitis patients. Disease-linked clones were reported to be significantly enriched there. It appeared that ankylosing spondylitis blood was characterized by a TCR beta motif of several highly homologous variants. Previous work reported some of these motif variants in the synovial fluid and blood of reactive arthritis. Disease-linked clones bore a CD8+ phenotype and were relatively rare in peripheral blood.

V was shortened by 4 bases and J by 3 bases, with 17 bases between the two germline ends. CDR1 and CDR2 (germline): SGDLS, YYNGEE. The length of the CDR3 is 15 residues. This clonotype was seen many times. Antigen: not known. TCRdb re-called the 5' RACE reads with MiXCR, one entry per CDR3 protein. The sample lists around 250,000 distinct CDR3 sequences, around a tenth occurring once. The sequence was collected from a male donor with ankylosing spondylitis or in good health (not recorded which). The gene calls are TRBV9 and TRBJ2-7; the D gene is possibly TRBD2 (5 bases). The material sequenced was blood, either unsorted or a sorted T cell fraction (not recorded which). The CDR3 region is CASSNPTGKYYEQYF. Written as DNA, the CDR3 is TGTGCCAGCAGCAACCCCACCGGGAAATACTACGAGCAGTACTTC.